The 25 T cell receptor beta chains below come from one sample, sequenced in a study of T cells in Graves' hyperthyroidism and ophthalmopathy. Using RNA transcripts as the source, TCR beta CDR3 regions were amplified. When the TCR CDR3 underwent first-round RT-PCR, the HTBI primer set was used. A single record per CDR3 protein comes from TCRdb applying MiXCR to the multiplex PCR reads. The repertoire includes under 350,000 distinct CDR3 sequences, 15% to 20% of them detected once, and less than 70% sits in the top ten. Sample: blood. These TCRs come from a woman aged 55-69 years with Graves' ophthalmopathy.

In its sample, this clonotype was seen many times. The J gene is TRBJ1-1, the V gene TRBV6-2 or TRBV6-3, with D unclear. Trimming removed 6 bases from V and 3 bases from J, with 17 bases in between. The germline V gene has CDR1 MNHEY and CDR2 SVGEGT. This CDR3 has 15 amino acids. This chain's CDR3 is CASRRPGSWDTEAFF. The DNA of the CDR3 is TGTGCCAGCAGGCGACCTGGCAGTTGGGACACTGAAGCTTTCTTT.

This clonotype has a count of ten or more. The chain uses TRBV6-5 and TRBJ2-7; D is unresolved. The CDR3 contains 14 residues. V lost 0 bases and J 3 bases, leaving 9 bases between the germline ends. Germline CDR1 MNHEY, CDR2 SVGAGI. For the CDR3, the DNA is TGTGCCAGCAGTTACTCAGGGCTAATCTACGAGCAGTACTTC. This gives the protein CASSYSGLIYEQYF.

This clonotype appeared many times. This chain's CDR3 is CASSPPVDSYEQYF. CDR3 coding DNA: TGTGCCAGCTCACCACCGGTCGACAGCTACGAGCAGTACTTC. This chain links TRBV18 with TRBJ2-7; possible D gene TRBD1, 5 bases. The germline V and J ends were trimmed by 0 bases and 3 bases, with 9 bases remaining between them. There are 14 residues in the CDR3. CDR1 is KGHSH and CDR2 is LQKENI in the germline V gene.

The table lists this clonotype with many counts. This chain connects TRBV2 to TRBJ2-3; TRBD2 aligns across 7 bases. The V gene's germline CDR1 is SNHLY and CDR2 FYNNEI. The length of the CDR3 is 15 residues. V lost 4 bases and J lost 6; bases outside the gene matches: 10. The CDR3 loop is CASSAWTSGGDTQYF. The CDR3 DNA reads as TGTGCCAGCAGTGCTTGGACTAGTGGAGGGGATACGCAGTATTTT.

This clonotype was seen at least ten times. This chain connects TRBV6-1 to TRBJ2-1; D gene ambiguous. There are 14 residues in the CDR3. CDR1 is MNHNS and CDR2 is SASEGT in the germline V gene. The V end was cut by 5 bases, the J end by 6 bases, with 14 bases between. Written as DNA, the CDR3 is TGTGCCAGCAGTCCCCCCTCGTTAGCCAATGAGCAGTTCTTC. Protein: CASSPPSLANEQFF.

In regard to this clonotype: A much larger clone is a single base away; this may be a read error. The CDR3 sequence is CASSLTGDLEKLSF. The CDR3 DNA sequence: TGTGCCAGCAGCCTGACAGGGGATTTGGAAAAACTGTCTTTT. V gene TRBV28 combines with J gene TRBJ1-4; 8 bases align to TRBD1. The CDR3 has 14 residues. Germline V gives CDR1 MDHEN, CDR2 SYDVKM.

This clonotype was picked up many times. The V gene is TRBV2, the J gene TRBJ1-4; TRBD1 agrees at 10 bases. The germline CDR1 and CDR2 sequences are SNHLY and FYNNEI. V lost 7 bases to trimming and J lost 8 bases; unmatched junction nucleotides: 7. This CDR3 is 14 amino acids long. The CDR3 DNA reads TGTGCCAGCAATGGCGGGACAGGGGAAGAAAAACTGTTTTTT. Residues: CASNGGTGEEKLFF.

This chain joins TRBV12-3 or TRBV12-4 and TRBJ2-7; 7 nucleotides agree with TRBD1. V lost 7 bases and J lost 3; bases outside the gene matches: 12. This CDR3 has 15 amino acids. Written as DNA, the CDR3 is TGTGCCAGCAATCGACTGGGACAGCCGGACTACGAGCAGTACTTC. This encodes CASNRLGQPDYEQYF.

The V call is TRBV6-5, the J call TRBJ1-1; 10 nucleotides align to TRBD1. From germline, CDR1 is MNHEY and CDR2 SVGAGI. The CDR3 contains 17 residues. The J segment lost 1 base and the V segment lost 0 bases, leaving 5 bases of the junction unmatched. CDR3 sequence reads: CASSYSGTGDANTEAFF. The CDR3 bases are TGTGCCAGCAGTTACTCGGGGACAGGGGATGCGAACACTGAAGCTTTCTTT.

This clonotype has a handful of counts. The J gene is TRBJ1-3, the V gene TRBV28, with a possible D match to TRBD1 (5 bases). Deletions cut 6 bases from V and 3 bases from J, with 6 bases between. This CDR3 is 12 amino acids long. CDR1 and CDR2 from the germline V gene are MDHEN and SYDVKM. Here the CDR3 reads CASRGLGNTIYF. The CDR3 coding sequence is TGTGCCAGCAGGGGGCTTGGAAACACCATATATTTT. Full variable domain (rest looked up from reference TRBV28 and TRBJ1-3): DVKVTQSSRYLVKRTGEKVFLECVQDMDHENMFWYRQDPGLGLRLIYFSYDVKMKEKGDIPEGYSVSREKKERFSLILESASTNQTSMYLCASRGLGNTIYFGEGSWLTVV.

CDR3 DNA sequence: TGTGCCAGCAGCCAAGAGGGGACAGGGAGATCCTACGAGCAGTACTTC. Its translation: CASSQEGTGRSYEQYF. The chain joins TRBV3-1 to TRBJ2-7, with 9 bases matching TRBD1. The CDR3 spans 16 residues. Germline CDR1 is LGHDT and CDR2 is YNNKEL (reference sequence). V shed 0 bases and J 1 base; nucleotides not matched to a gene: 4.

This clonotype is a singleton in its sample. Compared with germline, one end of the junction differs, possibly owing to a read error. This sequence joins TRBV11-1 and TRBJ2-1; no clear D gene. Germline CDR1 reads SGHAT; CDR2 reads FQDESV (reference sequence). The CDR3 runs to 13 residues. CDR3 in DNA: TGCGCCAGCAGCTTCATCAAGGGATATGAGCAGTTCTTC. It encodes CASSFIKGYEQFF. The entire variable domain, with the rest obtained from reference TRBV11-1 and TRBJ2-1, is as follows: EAEVAQSPRYKITEKSQAVAFWCDPISGHATLYWYRQILGQGPELLVQFQDESVVDDSQLPKDRFSAERLKGVDSTLKIQPAELGDSAMYLCASSFIKGYEQFFGPGTRLTVL.

The chain joins TRBV5-1 to TRBJ2-2; TRBD2 agrees at 13 bases. The CDR3 has 16 amino acids. V lost 4 bases, J lost 8 bases, and 8 bases stayed unmatched. Germline CDR1 is SGHRS and CDR2 is YFSETQ. CDR3 residues: CASSAGLAGEFGELFF. The CDR3 DNA follows: TGCGCCAGCAGCGCTGGACTAGCGGGAGAATTTGGGGAGCTGTTTTTT.

J is TRBJ1-1 and V is TRBV10-3; TRBD1 might be the D (6 bases). The V end lost 0 bases, the J end lost 1 base, and 9 bases lay between the germline ends. The CDR3 consists of 15 residues. Germline loops: CDR1 ENHRY, CDR2 SYGVKD. Here the CDR3 reads CAISESQGQNTEAFF. The CDR3 coding sequence is TGTGCCATCAGTGAGTCCCAGGGGCAGAACACTGAAGCTTTCTTT.

This clonotype was seen ten or more times. The chain combines TRBV2 with TRBJ1-1, with D perhaps TRBD1 (5 bases). Germline-derived CDR1 and CDR2 are SNHLY and FYNNEI. The CDR3 runs 13 residues. The V end lost 6 bases, the J end lost 5 bases, and 13 bases lay between the germline ends. The CDR3 sequence is CASSGGPSTEAFF. The CDR3 coding sequence is TGTGCCAGCAGCGGGGGACCCTCGACTGAAGCTTTCTTT. Using reference TRBV2 and TRBJ1-1 for the parts outside the CDR3, the full variable domain is EPEVTQTPSHQVTQMGQEVILRCVPISNHLYFYWYRQILGQKVEFLVSFYNNEISEKSEIFDDQFSVERPDGSNFTLKIRSTKLEDSAMYFCASSGGPSTEAFFGQGTRLTVV.

This clonotype has just a few counts. The gene calls are TRBV12-3 or TRBV12-4 and TRBJ1-3; tentative D call: TRBD1 (5 bases). CDR3 length: 14 amino acids. The V end lost 7 bases, the J end lost 7 bases, and 17 bases lay between the germline ends. CDR3 coding DNA: TGTGCCAGCAAACGGTGGGGGACCTGGAACACCATATATTTT. Translation gives CASKRWGTWNTIYF.

The chain has TRBV19 and TRBJ1-2; D not resolved. V was trimmed by 2 bases and J by 5 bases, leaving 15 bases between them. The germline gives CDR1 LNHDA, CDR2 SQIVND (reference sequence). This CDR3 spans 15 amino acids. The CDR3 DNA is TGTGCCAGTAGTATAATCTTTGGGCCGCTATATGGCTACACCTTC. Protein: CASSIIFGPLYGYTF.

This clonotype was observed many times. The CDR3 region is CASSSGDRVYSPLHF. The CDR3 nucleotides read TGTGCCAGCAGTTCCGGGGACAGGGTGTATTCACCCCTCCACTTT. The rearrangement links TRBV28 to TRBJ1-6, with TRBD1 matching over 9 bases. Germline V lookup: CDR1 MDHEN, CDR2 SYDVKM. V shed 4 bases and J 8 bases; nucleotides not matched to a gene: 6. This CDR3 contains 15 residues.

This clonotype was recorded many times. V usage is TRBV5-1 and J usage is TRBJ1-4; D perhaps matches TRBD1 (5 bases). Per the germline V gene, CDR1 is SGHRS and CDR2 is YFSETQ. This CDR3 region has 16 residues. Between the trimmed V and J ends, which lost 0 bases and 10 bases, there was a span of 19 bases. In DNA, the CDR3 is TGCGCCAGCAGCTTGGTCTTACAGCCGGCGGGGGGAAAACTGTTTTTT. Encoded protein: CASSLVLQPAGGKLFF.

This clonotype was found many times. The CDR3 sequence: CSAPRGTSSYNEQFF. CDR3 nucleotide sequence: TGCAGTGCTCCTCGTGGGACCAGCTCCTACAATGAGCAGTTCTTC. The chain has TRBV20-1 and TRBJ2-1; D may be TRBD1 or TRBD2 (5 bases each). Germline lookup yields CDR1 DFQATT and CDR2 SNEGSKA (reference sequence). The V end was cut by 5 bases, the J end by 0 bases, with 14 bases between. This CDR3 is 15 amino acids long.

This clonotype was detected ten times or more. The chain joins TRBV12-3 or TRBV12-4 to TRBJ2-3; D not certain. CDR3 size: 13 residues. Trimming removed 2 bases at V and 1 base at J, with 4 bases between. The DNA for the CDR3 is TGTGCCAGCAGTTTACACCGCACAGATACGCAGTATTTT. Translated, it gives CASSLHRTDTQYF.

In the case of this clonotype: A much larger clone differs by one base, so this may be a read error. This chain links TRBV19 with TRBJ2-7; the D gene could be TRBD1 or TRBD2 (5 bases each). V was clipped by 8 bases and J by 5 bases, with 19 bases between them. The CDR3 totals 14 residues. The V gene's germline CDR1 is LNHDA and CDR2 SQIVND (reference sequence). The chain's CDR3 is CASGTTEGKHEQYF. CDR3 sequence (DNA): TGTGCCAGTGGAACGACAGAGGGCAAGCACGAGCAGTACTTC.

This clonotype was seen many times. The chain joins TRBV7-2 to TRBJ1-6; D is undetermined. The V end lost 5 bases, the J end lost 6 bases, and 8 bases lay between the germline ends. Germline V gives CDR1 SGHTA, CDR2 FQGNSA. The CDR3 runs 13 residues. CDR3 bases: TGTGCCAGCAGCGAGACACCTAATTCACCCCTCCACTTT. This gives the protein CASSETPNSPLHF.

This clonotype showed up many times. The chain has TRBV12-3 or TRBV12-4 and TRBJ2-1; 12 bases are a match to TRBD2. The V and J ends lost 6 bases and 5 bases, in that order; junction bases with no gene match: 17. The CDR3 has 19 amino acids. The CDR3 loop reads CASRATGLAGKTPHNEQFF. The CDR3, as DNA: TGTGCCAGCAGGGCAACTGGACTAGCGGGGAAAACCCCCCACAATGAGCAGTTCTTC.

This clonotype was counted many times. This chain connects TRBV19 to TRBJ1-2; D is ambiguous. Trimming cost V 2 bases and J 4 bases, with 11 bases left between them. The V gene's germline CDR1 is LNHDA and CDR2 SQIVND (reference sequence). This CDR3 has 14 residues. The CDR3 bases are TGTGCCAGTAGTATACACGGAGCTCGCTATGGCTACACCTTC. It specifies CASSIHGARYGYTF.